The 26 T cell receptor beta chains given below trace back to one sample, sequenced in a study of shared clonotypes between healthy human individuals. CD45RO-negative CD8 cells positively selected for CCR7 made up the naive population, which excluded terminally differentiated effector memory CD45RA+ cells. Profiled with immunoSEQ multiplex PCR; TCRdb holds only in-frame clones, not every one. The table has about 2.2 million clones, around 95% seen once. Sequenced: naive CD8+ T cells from PBMCs. These receptors were obtained from a man between 18 and 29 years old in good health. Some clones in this sample may be carry-over from other donors' samples.

This chain uses TRBV28 with TRBJ1-2, with TRBD1 identical over 11 bases. The V gene's germline CDR1 is MDHEN and CDR2 SYDVKM. The CDR3 is 15 residues long. The ends lost 4 bases at V and 2 bases at J; junction bases unmatched: 3. As DNA, the CDR3 is TGTGCCAGCAGTTCAGGGGACAGGGGGAACTATGGCTACACCTTC. Translating gives CASSSGDRGNYGYTF.

The chain uses TRBV4-1 and TRBJ2-1, with 11 positions matching TRBD2. The CDR3 runs 15 residues. J lost 3 bases, V lost 4 bases, and 2 bases had no gene match. In germline, CDR1 is MGHRA, CDR2 YSYEKL. CDR3 loop: CASSLLAGDYNEQFF. DNA for the CDR3: TGCGCCAGCAGCCTACTAGCGGGAGACTACAATGAGCAGTTCTTC.

This chain uses TRBV7-9 with TRBJ1-1; no reliable D call. The CDR3 is made up of 11 amino acids. V lost 4 bases and J lost 5, with 5 bases in between. The V gene's germline CDR1 is SEHNR and CDR2 FQNEAQ (reference sequence). The CDR3 protein is CASSYETEAFF. The CDR3 DNA reads TGTGCCAGCAGCTATGAAACTGAAGCTTTCTTT.

The chain combines TRBV7-9 with TRBJ2-1; 12 nucleotides line up with TRBD1. The germline V gene has CDR1 SEHNR and CDR2 FQNEAQ (reference sequence). The trim removed 5 bases at V and 9 bases at J, leaving 8 bases unmatched. CDR3 size: 15 residues. CDR3: CASSTSGTGGFEQFF. CDR3 DNA: TGTGCCAGCAGCACATCCGGGACAGGGGGCTTTGAGCAGTTCTTC.

The chain is built from TRBV2 and TRBJ2-7, with D perhaps matching TRBD2 (5 bases). The ends were cut back, 6 bases at V and 2 bases at J, with 8 bases in the middle. The germline gives CDR1 SNHLY, CDR2 FYNNEI. This CDR3 is built from 12 residues. CDR3 protein: CASRASPYEQYF. CDR3 nucleotide sequence: TGTGCCAGCAGGGCTAGCCCCTACGAGCAGTACTTC.

V usage is TRBV5-1 and J usage is TRBJ2-2; 7 nucleotides line up with TRBD1. CDR1 SGHRS and CDR2 YFSETQ come from the germline V gene. The CDR3 sequence is 17 residues long. V lost 5 bases, J lost 2 bases, and 12 bases stayed unmatched. The DNA of the CDR3 is TGCGCCAGCAGACAGACGGACAGGTCCTACAACACCGGGGAGCTGTTTTTT. This encodes CASRQTDRSYNTGELFF.

The chain combines TRBV9 with TRBJ2-7; D is perhaps TRBD1 (6 bases). The length of the CDR3 is 17 residues. Trimming removed 0 bases from V and 3 bases from J, with 19 bases in between. Germline lookup yields CDR1 SGDLS and CDR2 YYNGEE. CDR3 residues: CASSVDWDIRFGYEQYF. CDR3 DNA sequence: TGTGCCAGCAGCGTAGATTGGGACATTAGGTTTGGCTACGAGCAGTACTTC.

V and J are TRBV28 and TRBJ2-1; no clear D gene. Trimming stripped 2 bases from V and 7 bases from J, with 12 bases between. CDR1 and CDR2 (germline): MDHEN, SYDVKM. This CDR3 region has 14 residues. As DNA, the CDR3 is TGTGCCAGCAGTTTAGGCCCCAGGCGGAATGAGCAGTTCTTC. This translates into CASSLGPRRNEQFF.

This clone occurred a few times. This same CDR3 is encoded by further DNA sequences in the sample. CDR3 loop: CASSLDGEKLFF. CDR3 coding DNA: TGTGCCAGCAGCTTAGACGGGGAAAAACTGTTTTTT. This sequence joins TRBV7-9 and TRBJ1-4, with unresolved D. Germline V gene data show CDR1 as SEHNR and CDR2 as FQNEAQ (reference sequence). The CDR3 contains 12 residues. Trimming shortened V by 1 base and J by 8 bases, and 5 bases separated the two germline ends.

This sequence joins TRBV29-1 and TRBJ2-5; 9 nucleotides align to TRBD1. Germline V CDR1 and CDR2: SQVTM, ANQGSEA. The CDR3 is 13 amino acids. V gave up 4 bases and J gave up 4 bases; unmatched junction bases: 4. The CDR3: CSVVPTGGETQYF. The CDR3 DNA reads TGCAGCGTTGTCCCGACAGGGGGAGAGACCCAGTACTTC.

The genes are TRBV7-9 and TRBJ1-1; D gene uncertain. Germline CDR1 is SEHNR and CDR2 is FQNEAQ (reference sequence). The V and J ends lost 4 bases and 0 bases respectively, with 15 bases between them. The CDR3 runs to 16 residues. This CDR3 is CASSSPYTEMNTEAFF. In DNA, the CDR3 is TGTGCCAGCAGCTCCCCGTACACTGAGATGAACACTGAAGCTTTCTTT.

The chain is built from TRBV9 and TRBJ2-1, with 11 bases aligning to TRBD2. Germline values: CDR1 SGDLS, CDR2 YYNGEE. With V trimmed by 4 bases and J by 8 bases, 11 bases remained unmatched. CDR3 length: 16 amino acids. In DNA form, the CDR3 reads TGTGCCAGCAGCTCCGGGACTAGCGGATCTGGGGATGAGCAGTTCTTC. Translated: CASSSGTSGSGDEQFF.

The chain has TRBV27 and TRBJ1-2; tentatively, D is TRBD1 (5 bases). Per germline, CDR1 MNHEY and CDR2 SMNVEV (reference sequence). The CDR3 is 14 amino acids. The V gene lost 0 bases and the J gene lost 4 bases, with 9 bases spanning the gap. The CDR3, as DNA: TGTGCCAGCAGTTTATCCCGGACATTCTATGGCTACACCTTC. This codes for CASSLSRTFYGYTF.

J is TRBJ1-4 and V is TRBV7-9; TRBD1 might be the D (6 bases). With 5 bases removed from V and 5 bases from J, the gap between germline ends came to 12 bases. Germline loops: CDR1 SEHNR, CDR2 FQNEAQ (reference sequence). This CDR3 is 14 amino acids long. The CDR3 DNA is TGTGCCAGCAGCCTAAGGACAGAAAATGAAAAACTGTTTTTT. This encodes CASSLRTENEKLFF.

The chain is built from TRBV27 and TRBJ2-2; a weak D match, TRBD1 (5 bases). This CDR3 has 15 amino acids. Per the germline V gene, CDR1 is MNHEY and CDR2 is SMNVEV (reference sequence). Trimming removed 5 bases from V and 4 bases from J, with 14 bases in between. The CDR3 region has the DNA TGTGCCAGCAGTACCAACCTGGACATCACCGGGGAGCTGTTTTTT. Translation gives CASSTNLDITGELFF.

This clone appeared once. This chain joins TRBV7-9 and TRBJ2-1; possibly TRBD1 for D (6 bases). There are 19 residues in the CDR3. CDR1 and CDR2 (germline): SEHNR, FQNEAQ (reference sequence). Trimming cost V 0 bases and J 11 bases, with 29 bases left between them. The CDR3: CASSLAGAGASAQGSKQFF. The CDR3 DNA follows: TGTGCCAGCAGCTTAGCGGGGGCAGGGGCCTCAGCCCAAGGTTCCAAGCAGTTCTTC.

V usage is TRBV9 and J usage is TRBJ2-1; 15 nucleotides match TRBD2. J was trimmed by 6 bases and V by 4 bases; bases with no gene match: 11. The CDR3 runs 18 residues. Germline V gene data show CDR1 as SGDLS and CDR2 as YYNGEE. CDR3 bases: TGTGCCAGCAGCTCTGGACTAGCGGGAGGGCGAGGGCCCAATGAGCAGTTCTTC. It encodes CASSSGLAGGRGPNEQFF.

The chain couples TRBV4-3 to TRBJ2-2; tentatively, D is TRBD1 (6 bases). V gave up 0 bases and J gave up 6 bases, with 23 bases separating them. Germline V lookup: CDR1 LGHNA, CDR2 YSLEER. The CDR3 covers 19 residues. CDR3 sequence (DNA): TGCGCCAGCAGCCAAGAGGTACAGGGACCCGAGGCTGTATCCGGGGAGCTGTTTTTT. The encoded protein is CASSQEVQGPEAVSGELFF.

This clone has just one count. V is TRBV2 and J is TRBJ2-3, with D perhaps matching TRBD2 (6 bases). Germline CDR1 is SNHLY and CDR2 is FYNNEI. This CDR3 spans 16 amino acids. V was cut by 5 bases and J by 2 bases, with 17 bases left in between. In DNA, the CDR3 is TGTGCCAGCAGTACCGGGACTGCCCCCTACACAGATACGCAGTATTTT. Encoded protein: CASSTGTAPYTDTQYF.

The chain is built from TRBV6-6 and TRBJ2-7; TRBD2 is a possible D gene (6 bases). The V and J ends lost 3 bases and 1 base respectively, with 16 bases between them. CDR3 length equals 16 residues. Germline V gene sequence: CDR1 MNHNY, CDR2 SVGAGI (reference sequence). The CDR3 loop reads CASSYSNPGGSYEQYF. The CDR3 nucleotides are TGTGCCAGCAGTTATTCAAACCCCGGGGGTTCCTACGAGCAGTACTTC.

The V gene is TRBV5-4, the J gene TRBJ2-1; tentatively, D is TRBD2 (5 bases). The CDR3 loop spans 12 amino acids. With 4 bases removed from V and 5 bases from J, the gap between germline ends came to 7 bases. Germline CDR1 is SGHNT and CDR2 is YYREEE (reference sequence). This CDR3 reads CASSDGDNEQFF. DNA of the CDR3: TGTGCCAGCAGCGACGGGGACAATGAGCAGTTCTTC.

This clone was seen just once. An end of the junction differs from the germline gene, which may be a read error. This chain links TRBV7-6 with TRBJ2-1; D gene unclear. CDR1 is SGHVS, CDR2 FNYEAQ, per germline. This CDR3 contains 13 residues. The CDR3 coding sequence is TGTGCCAGCAGTTTAGAAGATTACAATGAGCAGTTCTTC. The encoded protein is CASSLEDYNEQFF.

This chain connects TRBV7-9 to TRBJ2-4; D tentatively reads TRBD1 or TRBD2 (6 bases each). This CDR3 spans 15 amino acids. Germline assignment: CDR1 SEHNR and CDR2 FQNEAQ (reference sequence). Trimming stripped 5 bases from V and 7 bases from J, with 18 bases between. CDR3 region: CASSPVRGGVNIQYF. DNA of the CDR3: TGTGCCAGCAGCCCAGTCAGGGGAGGAGTGAACATTCAGTACTTC.

V gene TRBV27 combines with J gene TRBJ2-5; 9 bases line up with TRBD2. The J segment lost 4 bases and the V segment lost 6 bases, leaving 6 bases of the junction unmatched. CDR1 is MNHEY, CDR2 SMNVEV, per germline (reference sequence). The CDR3 length is 14 residues. The CDR3 is CASSLKTSGETQYF. The CDR3 region has the DNA TGTGCCAGCAGCTTAAAGACTAGCGGAGAGACCCAGTACTTC.

The V gene is TRBV28, the J gene TRBJ2-5; D might be TRBD2 (5 bases). With 4 bases removed from V and 1 base from J, the gap between germline ends came to 16 bases. Germline V gives CDR1 MDHEN, CDR2 SYDVKM. The CDR3 covers 16 residues. The CDR3 sequence: CASSSPRETTQETQYF. The DNA for the CDR3 is TGTGCCAGCAGTTCTCCACGGGAAACCACCCAAGAGACCCAGTACTTC.

Of note for this clone: In the same sample, other DNA sequences code for this CDR3. The rearrangement uses TRBV9 and TRBJ2-1; 7 bases align to TRBD2. The CDR3 is 15 residues long. V was clipped by 0 bases and J by 3 bases; unmatched bases: 3. The germline CDR1 and CDR2 sequences are SGDLS and YYNGEE. The CDR3 is CASSVAGGSYNEQFF. CDR3 nucleotide sequence: TGTGCCAGCAGCGTAGCAGGCGGGAGCTACAATGAGCAGTTCTTC.